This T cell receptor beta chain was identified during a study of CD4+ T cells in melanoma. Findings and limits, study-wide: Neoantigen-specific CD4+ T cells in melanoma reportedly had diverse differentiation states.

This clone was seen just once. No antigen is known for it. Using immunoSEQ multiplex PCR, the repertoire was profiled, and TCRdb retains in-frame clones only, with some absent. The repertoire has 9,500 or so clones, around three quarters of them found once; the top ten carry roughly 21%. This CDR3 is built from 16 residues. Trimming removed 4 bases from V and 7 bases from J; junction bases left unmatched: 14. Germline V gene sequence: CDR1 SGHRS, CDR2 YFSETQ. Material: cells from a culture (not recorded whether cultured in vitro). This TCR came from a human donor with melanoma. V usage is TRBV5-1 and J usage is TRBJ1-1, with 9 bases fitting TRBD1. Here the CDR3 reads CASSDIPGQGVGEAFF. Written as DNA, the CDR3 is TGCGCCAGCAGCGATATACCGGGACAGGGCGTCGGTGAAGCTTTCTTT.